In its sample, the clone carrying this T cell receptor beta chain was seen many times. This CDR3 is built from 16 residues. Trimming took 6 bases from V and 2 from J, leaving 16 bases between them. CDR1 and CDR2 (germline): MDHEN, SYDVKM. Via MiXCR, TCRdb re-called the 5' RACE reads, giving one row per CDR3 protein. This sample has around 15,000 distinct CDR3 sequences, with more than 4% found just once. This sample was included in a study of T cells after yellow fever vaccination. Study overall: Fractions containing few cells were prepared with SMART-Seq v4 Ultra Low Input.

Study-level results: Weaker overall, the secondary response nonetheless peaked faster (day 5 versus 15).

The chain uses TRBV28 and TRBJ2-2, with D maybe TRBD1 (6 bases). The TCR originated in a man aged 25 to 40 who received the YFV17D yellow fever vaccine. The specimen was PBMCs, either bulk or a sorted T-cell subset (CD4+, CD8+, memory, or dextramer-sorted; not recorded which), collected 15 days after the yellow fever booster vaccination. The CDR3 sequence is CASRPYGRGNTGELFF. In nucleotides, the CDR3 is TGTGCCAGCAGACCGTACGGCAGGGGCAACACCGGGGAGCTGTTTTTT.